This entry concerns a single TCR beta chain. Its antigen remains undetermined. Base qualities were left out, and no much larger clone turns up one base away. The source of the sample is a study of blood T cell repertoires in COVID-19 (TCRdb year 2020). Background for the entire study: Collaborator samples came from the United States, Italy and Spain and covered acute and convalescent phases of COVID-19. The material from the prospective study consisted of cDNA or gDNA derived from T cells, B-cell-depleted T cells, or PBMCs. Deeply sampled blood TCRbeta repertoires from subjects exposed to, actively infected with, or recovered from COVID-19 were included in the dataset. The repertoires were released in a freely available public database meant as a resource for research on the immune response to SARS-CoV-2. The samples were drawn from two sources: the first 160 participants of the ongoing ImmuneRACE study, and 1,000 to 1,500 subjects contributed by 6 global collaborators. The sample metadata nearly always contained a de-identified subject ID, COVID-19 status, age in years and sex. Where available, HLA class I and class II types were taken from metadata supplied by the sample provider and were not determined by assay-based typing.

Results the study describes overall, beyond this receptor: The quantity of clinical and demographic metadata differed by source and by participant and was supplied without curation.

The CDR3 goes from the cysteine to the phenylalanine over 15 residues. Of all the DNA, just the CDR3 is kept, 45 bases in frame from base 1. Trimming leaves V shorter by 5 bases and J shorter by 3 bases, with the junction holding 4 bases beyond the gene matches. The germline V gene (reference sequence) provides CDR1 LNHDA and CDR2 SQIVND. TCRbeta CDR3 regions were amplified from genomic DNA by means of the immunoSEQ Assay, a bias-controlled multiplex PCR. Concerning the study's data processing: Nucleated cell counts per sample were estimated from amplification of reference gene primers within the assay. To quantify the absolute abundance of each unique TCRbeta CDR3 rearrangement, sequence reads were collapsed and filtered. For each sample, productive Simpson clonality was calculated by taking the square root of Simpson's diversity index across productive rearrangements. TCRdb took over this immuneACCESS table, retaining in-frame rearrangements with V and J assigned. Such tables are incomplete; in checked studies, under half of the missing clones stem from an unresolved V gene, and the remainder is unexplained. V, J and clone size are those of that table, while D and trimming were read from the DNA. Present in this sample are more than 75,000 clones, just over 85% of which were seen just once. The ten largest clones take up more than 4.5% of the sample.

The collaborating institutions used their own protocols to collect whole blood in K2EDTA tubes. For TCRbeta analysis, collaborators shipped samples as frozen whole blood, isolated PBMCs, or DNA extracted from either of those sample types. The chain couples TRBV19 to TRBJ2-1, with 10 middle bases fitting TRBD2. Input material: peripheral blood. The source is a woman of 80 years or more with acute or convalescent COVID-19. The DNA sequence is as follows: TGTGCCAGTAGTGGGACTAGCGAGGTCTACAATGAGCAGTTCTTC. It specifies CASSGTSEVYNEQFF. Beyond the CDR3, the reference TRBV19 and TRBJ2-1 genes provide the residues; the full variable domain reads: DGGITQSPKYLFRKEGQNVTLSCEQNLNHDAMYWYRQDPGQGLRLIYYSQIVNDFQKGDIAEGYSVSREKKESFPLTVTSAQKNPTAFYLCASSGTSEVYNEQFFGPGTRLTVL.